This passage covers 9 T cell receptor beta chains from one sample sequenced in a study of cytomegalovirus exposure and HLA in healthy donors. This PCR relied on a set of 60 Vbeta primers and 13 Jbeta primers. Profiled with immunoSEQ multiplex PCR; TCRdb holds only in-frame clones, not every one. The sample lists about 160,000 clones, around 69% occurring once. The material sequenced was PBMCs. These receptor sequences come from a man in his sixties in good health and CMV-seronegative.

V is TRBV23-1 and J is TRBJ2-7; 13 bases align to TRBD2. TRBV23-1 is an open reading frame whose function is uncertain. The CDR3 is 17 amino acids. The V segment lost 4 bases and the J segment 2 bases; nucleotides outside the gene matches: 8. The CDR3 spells CASSPWTSGSTTYEQYF. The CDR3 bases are TGCGCCAGCAGTCCTTGGACTAGCGGGAGTACTACCTACGAGCAGTACTTC.

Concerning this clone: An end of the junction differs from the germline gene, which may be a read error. In DNA, the CDR3 is TGTGCCAGCAGCCCAGAGCGGGTAGGGGGCCGGTTC. This codes for CASSPERVGGRF. V and J are TRBV7-9 and TRBJ1-2, with 7 nucleotides matching TRBD1. The germline gives CDR1 SEHNR, CDR2 FQNEAQ (reference sequence). The CDR3 length is 12 residues. Variable domain in full (rest from reference TRBV7-9 and TRBJ1-2): DTGVSQNPRHKITKRGQNVTFRCDPISEHNRLYWYRQTLGQGPEFLTYFQNEAQLEKSRLLSDRFSAERPKGSFSTLEIQRTEQGDSAMYLCASSPERVGGRFGSGTRLTVV.

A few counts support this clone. The CDR3 reads CASSSEDINTGELFF. CDR3 coding DNA: TGTGCCAGCAGTTCGGAGGATATTAACACCGGGGAGCTGTTTTTT. V is TRBV25-1 and J is TRBJ2-2; tentatively, D is TRBD2 (5 bases). The germline V and J ends were trimmed by 5 bases and 2 bases, with 12 bases remaining between them. The germline V gene has CDR1 MGHDK and CDR2 SYGVNS. The CDR3 consists of 15 residues.

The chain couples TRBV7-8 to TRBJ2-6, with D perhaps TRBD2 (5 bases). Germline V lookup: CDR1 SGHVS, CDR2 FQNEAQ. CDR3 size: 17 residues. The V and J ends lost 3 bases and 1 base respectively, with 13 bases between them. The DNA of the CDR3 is TGTGCCAGCAGCTTCGTTGGAGGTCCTTCTGGGGCCAACGTCCTGACTTTC. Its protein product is CASSFVGGPSGANVLTF.

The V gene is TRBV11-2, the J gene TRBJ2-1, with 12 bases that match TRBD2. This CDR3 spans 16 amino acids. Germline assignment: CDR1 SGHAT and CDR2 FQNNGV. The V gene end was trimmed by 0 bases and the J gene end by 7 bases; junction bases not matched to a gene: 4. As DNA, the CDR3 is TGTGCCAGCAGCTTAGAGTCTAGCGGGGGGGTGAATGAGCAGTTCTTC. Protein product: CASSLESSGGVNEQFF.

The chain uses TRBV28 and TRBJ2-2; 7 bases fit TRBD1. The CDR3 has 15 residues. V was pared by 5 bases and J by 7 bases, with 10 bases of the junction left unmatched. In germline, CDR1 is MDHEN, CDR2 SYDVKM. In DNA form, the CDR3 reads TGTGCCAGCAGTCCCGACAGGGTTGTAGGCGGGGAGCTGTTTTTT. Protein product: CASSPDRVVGGELFF. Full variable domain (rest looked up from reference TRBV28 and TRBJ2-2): DVKVTQSSRYLVKRTGEKVFLECVQDMDHENMFWYRQDPGLGLRLIYFSYDVKMKEKGDIPEGYSVSREKKERFSLILESASTNQTSMYLCASSPDRVVGGELFFGEGSRLTVL.

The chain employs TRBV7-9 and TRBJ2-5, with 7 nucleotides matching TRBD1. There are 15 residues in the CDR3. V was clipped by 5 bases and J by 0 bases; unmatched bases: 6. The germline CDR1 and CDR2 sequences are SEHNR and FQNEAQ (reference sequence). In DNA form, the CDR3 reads TGTGCCAGCAGCGCAAGACAGGGAAACCAAGAGACCCAGTACTTC. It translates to CASSARQGNQETQYF.

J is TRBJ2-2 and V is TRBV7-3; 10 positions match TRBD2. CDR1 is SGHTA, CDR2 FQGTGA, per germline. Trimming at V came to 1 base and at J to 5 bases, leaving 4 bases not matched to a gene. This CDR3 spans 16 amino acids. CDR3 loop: CASSLMGAGGTGELFF. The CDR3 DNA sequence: TGTGCCAGCAGCTTAATGGGAGCGGGGGGGACCGGGGAGCTGTTTTTT.

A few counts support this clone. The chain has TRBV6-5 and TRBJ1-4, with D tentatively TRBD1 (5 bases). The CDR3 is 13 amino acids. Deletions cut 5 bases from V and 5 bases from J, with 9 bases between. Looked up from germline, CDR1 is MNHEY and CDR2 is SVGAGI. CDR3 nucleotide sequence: TGTGCCAGCAGTGAACCAGGGAATGAAAAACTGTTTTTT. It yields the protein CASSEPGNEKLFF.